This record covers a single T cell receptor beta chain. The antigen is undetermined. The data were obtained in a study of T cell responses to AZD1222 COVID-19 vaccine. Whole-study results and caveats: Seropositive at baseline were only a handful of AZD1222 recipients. The reported proportion of spike-specific TCRs targeting unmutated variant regions was nearly half. Spike-specific TCRs gained breadth and depth after people received two AZD1222 doses.

The V segment lost 1 base and the J segment 2 bases; nucleotides outside the gene matches: 7. This CDR3 is 17 amino acids long. The germline gives CDR1 LGHNA, CDR2 YSLEER. Profiled with immunoSEQ multiplex PCR; TCRdb holds only in-frame clones, not every one. Found here are 150,000 to 200,000 clones, 85% to 95% of them singletons; the top ten hold 5.1%. This TCR came from an adult who received the AZD1222 COVID-19 vaccine. The chain uses TRBV4-3 and TRBJ2-1, with TRBD2 matching 8 bases. The specimen comprised peripheral blood, sampled 28 days after the second AZD1222 dose. The CDR3 nucleotides read TGCGCCAGCAGCCAAGGTCGAGCGGGAGTAACCTACAATGAGCAGTTCTTC. The encoded protein is CASSQGRAGVTYNEQFF.